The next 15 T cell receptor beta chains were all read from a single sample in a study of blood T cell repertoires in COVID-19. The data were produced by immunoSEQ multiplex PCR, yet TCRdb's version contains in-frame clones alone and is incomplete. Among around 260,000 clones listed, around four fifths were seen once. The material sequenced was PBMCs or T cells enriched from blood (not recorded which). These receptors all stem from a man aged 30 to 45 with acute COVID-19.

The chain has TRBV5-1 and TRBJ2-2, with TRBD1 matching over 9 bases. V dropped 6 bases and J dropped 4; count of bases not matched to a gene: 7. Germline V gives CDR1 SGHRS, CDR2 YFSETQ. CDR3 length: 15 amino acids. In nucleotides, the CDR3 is TGCGCCAGCACGGGACAGGGTTTGCGCACCGGGGAGCTGTTTTTT. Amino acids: CASTGQGLRTGELFF.

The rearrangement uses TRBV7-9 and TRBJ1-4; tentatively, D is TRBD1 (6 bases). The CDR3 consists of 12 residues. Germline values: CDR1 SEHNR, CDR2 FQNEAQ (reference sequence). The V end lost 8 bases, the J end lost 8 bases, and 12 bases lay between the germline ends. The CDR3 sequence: CASLGGEEKLFF. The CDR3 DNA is TGTGCCAGCCTAGGGGGAGAGGAAAAACTGTTTTTT.

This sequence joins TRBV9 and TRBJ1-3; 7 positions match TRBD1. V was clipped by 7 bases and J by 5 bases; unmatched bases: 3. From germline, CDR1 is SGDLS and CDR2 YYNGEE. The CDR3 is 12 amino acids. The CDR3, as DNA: TGTGCCAGCGGACAGGCTCGAAACACCATATATTTT. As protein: CASGQARNTIYF. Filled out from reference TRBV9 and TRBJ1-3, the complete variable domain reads DSGVTQTPKHLITATGQRVTLRCSPRSGDLSVYWYQQSLDQGLQFLIQYYNGEERAKGNILERFSAQQFPDLHSELNLSSLELGDSALYFCASGQARNTIYFGEGSWLTVV.

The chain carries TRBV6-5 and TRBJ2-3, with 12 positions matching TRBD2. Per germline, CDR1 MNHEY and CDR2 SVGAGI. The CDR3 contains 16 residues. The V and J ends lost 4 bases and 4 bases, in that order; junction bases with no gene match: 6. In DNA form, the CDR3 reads TGTGCCAGCAGTTCCCCTAGCGGGAGGGCCCCAGATACGCAGTATTTT. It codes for CASSSPSGRAPDTQYF.

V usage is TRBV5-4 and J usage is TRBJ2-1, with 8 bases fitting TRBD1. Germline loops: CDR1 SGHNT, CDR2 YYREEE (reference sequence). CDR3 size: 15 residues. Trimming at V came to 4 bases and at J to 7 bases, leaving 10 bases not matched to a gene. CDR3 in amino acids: CASSAPGGAGNEQFF. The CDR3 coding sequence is TGTGCCAGCAGCGCCCCAGGGGGCGCTGGGAATGAGCAGTTCTTC.

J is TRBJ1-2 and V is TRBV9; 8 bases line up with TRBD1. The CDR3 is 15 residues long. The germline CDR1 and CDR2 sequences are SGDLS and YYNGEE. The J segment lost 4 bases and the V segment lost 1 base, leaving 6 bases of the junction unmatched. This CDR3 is CASSVMSGGVYGYTF. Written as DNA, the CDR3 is TGTGCCAGCAGCGTAATGTCAGGGGGCGTCTATGGCTACACCTTC.

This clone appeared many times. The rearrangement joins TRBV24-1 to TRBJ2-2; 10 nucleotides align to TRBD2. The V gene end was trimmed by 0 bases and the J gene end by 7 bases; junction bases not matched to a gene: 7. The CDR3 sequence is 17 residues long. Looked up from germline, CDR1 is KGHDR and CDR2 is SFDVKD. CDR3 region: CATSDLGLAGVGGELFF. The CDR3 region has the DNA TGTGCCACCAGTGATTTGGGCCTAGCGGGAGTCGGCGGGGAGCTGTTTTTT.

CDR3 coding DNA: TGCGCCAGCAGCGACCCCGGGACTCCCATGTTGAGGCAGTATTTT. Protein: CASSDPGTPMLRQYF. V usage is TRBV5-1 and J usage is TRBJ2-3; TRBD2 might be the D (6 bases). Trimming took 4 bases from V and 11 from J, leaving 23 bases between them. Germline CDR1 reads SGHRS; CDR2 reads YFSETQ. The CDR3 contains 15 residues. The full variable domain, in which reference TRBV5-1 and TRBJ2-3 provide the parts outside the CDR3, is KAGVTQTPRYLIKTRGQQVTLSCSPISGHRSVSWYQQTPGQGLQFLFEYFSETQRNKGNFPGRFSGRQFSNSRSEMNVSTLELGDSALYLCASSDPGTPMLRQYFGPGTRLTVL.

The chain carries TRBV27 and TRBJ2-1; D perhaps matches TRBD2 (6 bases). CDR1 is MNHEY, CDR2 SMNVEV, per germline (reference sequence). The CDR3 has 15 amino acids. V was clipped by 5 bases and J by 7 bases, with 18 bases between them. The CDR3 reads CASSLLGGLENEQFF. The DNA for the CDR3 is TGTGCCAGCAGTCTCCTGGGGGGACTGGAAAATGAGCAGTTCTTC.

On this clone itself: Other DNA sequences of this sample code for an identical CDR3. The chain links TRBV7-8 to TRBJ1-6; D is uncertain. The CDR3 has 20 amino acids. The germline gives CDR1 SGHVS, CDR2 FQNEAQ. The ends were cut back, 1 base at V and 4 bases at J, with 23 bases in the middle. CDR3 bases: TGTGCCAGCAGCTTAGGCCGCCTGCAGGATCGATCCACTTATAATTCACCCCTCCACTTT. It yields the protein CASSLGRLQDRSTYNSPLHF.

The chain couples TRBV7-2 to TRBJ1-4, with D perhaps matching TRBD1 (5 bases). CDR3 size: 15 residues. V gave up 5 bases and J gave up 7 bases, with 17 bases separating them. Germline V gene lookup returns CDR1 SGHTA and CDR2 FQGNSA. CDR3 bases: TGTGCCAGCAGCCAGCGCGGGGCGCCGGGTGAAAAACTGTTTTTT. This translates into CASSQRGAPGEKLFF.

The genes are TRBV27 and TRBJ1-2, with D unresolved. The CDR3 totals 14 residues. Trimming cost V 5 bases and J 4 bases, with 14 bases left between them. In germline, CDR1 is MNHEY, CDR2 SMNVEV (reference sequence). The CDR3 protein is CASSLAAGSYGYTF. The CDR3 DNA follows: TGTGCCAGCAGTCTGGCCGCGGGATCCTATGGCTACACCTTC.

CDR3 bases: TGTGCCAGCAGCTCCTCGGGTGGGAGGGGAAACACCATATATTTT. Protein product: CASSSSGGRGNTIYF. The gene calls are TRBV7-8 and TRBJ1-3, with D unresolved. The CDR3 totals 15 residues. V was cut by 4 bases and J by 4 bases, with 14 bases left in between. Germline V gives CDR1 SGHVS, CDR2 FQNEAQ. The whole variable domain, filled in from reference TRBV7-8 and TRBJ1-3, reads GAGVSQSPRYKVAKRGQDVALRCDPISGHVSLFWYQQALGQGPEFLTYFQNEAQLDKSGLPSDRFFAERPEGSVSTLKIQRTQQEDSAVYLCASSSSGGRGNTIYFGEGSWLTVV.

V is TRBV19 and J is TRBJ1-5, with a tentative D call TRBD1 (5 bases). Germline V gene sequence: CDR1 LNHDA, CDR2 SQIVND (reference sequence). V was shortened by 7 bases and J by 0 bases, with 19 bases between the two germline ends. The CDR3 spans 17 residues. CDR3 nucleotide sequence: TGTGCCAGTAACCCTAGGGCAGGGAAATATAGCAATCAGCCCCAGCATTTT. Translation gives CASNPRAGKYSNQPQHF. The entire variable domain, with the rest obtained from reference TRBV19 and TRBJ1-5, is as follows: DGGITQSPKYLFRKEGQNVTLSCEQNLNHDAMYWYRQDPGQGLRLIYYSQIVNDFQKGDIAEGYSVSREKKESFPLTVTSAQKNPTAFYLCASNPRAGKYSNQPQHFGDGTRLSIL.

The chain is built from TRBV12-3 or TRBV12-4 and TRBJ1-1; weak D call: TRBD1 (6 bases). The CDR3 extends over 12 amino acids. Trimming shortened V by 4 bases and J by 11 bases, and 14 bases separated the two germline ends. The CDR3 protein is CASSWGHTDAFF. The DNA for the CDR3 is TGTGCCAGCAGTTGGGGACACACGGACGCTTTCTTT.